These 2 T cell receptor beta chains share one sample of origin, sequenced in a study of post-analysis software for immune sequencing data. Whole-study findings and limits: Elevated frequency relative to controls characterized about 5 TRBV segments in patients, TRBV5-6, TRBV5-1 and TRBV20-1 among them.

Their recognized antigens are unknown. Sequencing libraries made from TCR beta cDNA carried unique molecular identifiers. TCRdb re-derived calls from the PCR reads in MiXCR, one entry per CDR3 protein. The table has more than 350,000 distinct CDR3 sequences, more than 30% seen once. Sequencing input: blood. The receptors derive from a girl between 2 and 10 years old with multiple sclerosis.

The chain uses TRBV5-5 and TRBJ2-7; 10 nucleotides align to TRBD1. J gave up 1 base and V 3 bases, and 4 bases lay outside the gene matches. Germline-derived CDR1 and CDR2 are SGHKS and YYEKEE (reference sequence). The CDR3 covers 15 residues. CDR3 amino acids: CASSSGQGFSYEQYF. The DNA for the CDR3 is TGTGCCAGCAGCTCGGGACAGGGGTTTTCCTACGAGCAGTACTTC. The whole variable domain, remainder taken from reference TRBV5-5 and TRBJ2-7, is DAGVTQSPTHLIKTRGQQVTLRCSPISGHKSVSWYQQVLGQGPQFIFQYYEKEERGRGNFPDRFSARQFPNYSSELNVNALLLGDSALYLCASSSGQGFSYEQYFGPGTRLTVT.

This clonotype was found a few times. The DNA for the CDR3 is TGCAGCGTTGGGGCGGAAAGGAGCTCCTACGAGCAGTACTTC. This translates into CSVGAERSSYEQYF. This chain links TRBV29-1 with TRBJ2-7; D gene unclear. With 4 bases removed from V and 0 bases from J, the gap between germline ends came to 13 bases. The V gene's germline CDR1 is SQVTM and CDR2 ANQGSEA. This CDR3 comprises 14 residues.